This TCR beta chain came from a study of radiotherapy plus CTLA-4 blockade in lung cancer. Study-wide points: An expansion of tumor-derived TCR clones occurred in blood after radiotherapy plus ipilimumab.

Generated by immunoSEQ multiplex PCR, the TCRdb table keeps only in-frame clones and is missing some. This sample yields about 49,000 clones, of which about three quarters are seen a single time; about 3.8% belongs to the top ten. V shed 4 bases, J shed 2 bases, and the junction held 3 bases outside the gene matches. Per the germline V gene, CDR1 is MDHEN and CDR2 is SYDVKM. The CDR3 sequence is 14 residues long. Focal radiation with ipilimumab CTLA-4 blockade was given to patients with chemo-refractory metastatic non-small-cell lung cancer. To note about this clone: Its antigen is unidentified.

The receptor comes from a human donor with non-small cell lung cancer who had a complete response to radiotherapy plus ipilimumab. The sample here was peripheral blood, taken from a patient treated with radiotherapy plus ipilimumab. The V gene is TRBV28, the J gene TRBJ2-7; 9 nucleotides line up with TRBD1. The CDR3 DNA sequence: TGTGCCAGCAGTTCCGGACAGGGGACCTACGAGCAGTACTTC. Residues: CASSSGQGTYEQYF.